The 16 T cell receptor beta chains given below trace back to one sample, sequenced in a study of cytomegalovirus exposure and HLA in healthy donors. PCR was performed using 60 Vbeta and 13 Jbeta primers. Method: immunoSEQ multiplex PCR; TCRdb's copy keeps in-frame clones and lacks some. The sample records more than 80,000 clones, 65% to 80% being singletons. The material sequenced was PBMCs. The receptor set was obtained from a male donor in good health and CMV-seropositive.

The genes are TRBV2 and TRBJ2-3, with a possible D match to TRBD1 (5 bases). Trimming left V 6 bases short and J 6 bases short, with 7 bases between. Germline values: CDR1 SNHLY, CDR2 FYNNEI. This CDR3 contains 11 residues. The CDR3 bases are TGTGCCAGCAGGAACAGGGATACGCAGTATTTT. It specifies CASRNRDTQYF.

The chain has TRBV5-4 and TRBJ2-3; 15 bases agree with TRBD2. CDR1 and CDR2 from the germline V gene are SGHNT and YYREEE (reference sequence). The CDR3 sequence is 16 residues long. The ends lost 4 bases at V and 7 bases at J; junction bases unmatched: 7. The CDR3 region has the DNA TGTGCCAGCAGCCGGACTAGCGGGAGGGCCATGAATACGCAGTATTTT. Its translation: CASSRTSGRAMNTQYF.

This clone was recorded a few times. The chain links TRBV21-1 to TRBJ2-7; TRBD1, the table's D call, lacks a check against the DNA. TRBV21-1 is tagged as a pseudogene. There are 14 residues in the CDR3. The CDR3 DNA follows: TGTGCCAGCAGCACGGGACAGAACGCCTACGAGCAGTACTTC. This codes for CASSTGQNAYEQYF.

The chain uses TRBV14 and TRBJ1-1, with unresolved D. The CDR3 length is 13 residues. Germline V gene data show CDR1 as SGHDN and CDR2 as FVKESK. Trimming shortened V by 3 bases and J by 1 base, and 6 bases separated the two germline ends. The DNA of the CDR3 is TGTGCCAGCAGCCACATGTGGAACACTGAAGCTTTCTTT. This codes for CASSHMWNTEAFF.

The genes are TRBV5-8 and TRBJ2-7; D may be TRBD2 (6 bases). The V gene lost 0 bases and the J gene lost 1 base, with 11 bases spanning the gap. Germline CDR1 is SGHTS and CDR2 is YDEGEE. The CDR3 runs to 15 residues. The CDR3 here is CASSLEGRGSYEQYF. For the CDR3, the DNA is TGTGCCAGCAGCTTGGAAGGGCGGGGATCCTACGAGCAGTACTTC.

The chain employs TRBV19 and TRBJ1-1; perhaps TRBD1 as D (6 bases). Trimming stripped 1 base from V and 1 base from J, with 10 bases between. The CDR3 is 15 amino acids. Germline CDR1 reads LNHDA; CDR2 reads SQIVND (reference sequence). The chain's CDR3 is CASSIAGVGNTEAFF. The CDR3 bases are TGTGCCAGTAGTATAGCAGGGGTCGGGAACACTGAAGCTTTCTTT.

The gene calls are TRBV25-1 and TRBJ1-6; weak D call: TRBD1 (6 bases). Trimming took off 6 bases at V and 7 bases at J, with 13 bases between the two ends. CDR3 size: 14 residues. The germline V gene encodes CDR1 MGHDK and CDR2 SYGVNS. In nucleotides, the CDR3 is TGTGCCAGCAGCGCCGGGCAGGGGAATTCACCCCTCCACTTT. Amino acid sequence: CASSAGQGNSPLHF.

CDR3 in DNA: TGCGCCAGCAGCTTATTGGGACAGGGGGGTGGCGAGCAGTACTTC. This codes for CASSLLGQGGGEQYF. The gene calls are TRBV5-1 and TRBJ2-7; 11 bases are a match to TRBD1. Germline CDR1 and CDR2: SGHRS and YFSETQ. V was clipped by 2 bases and J by 6 bases; unmatched bases: 7. The CDR3 consists of 15 residues.

The J gene is TRBJ2-2, the V gene TRBV28; D remains ambiguous. V gave up 3 bases and J gave up 4 bases, with 15 bases separating them. The CDR3 runs to 16 residues. Germline loops: CDR1 MDHEN, CDR2 SYDVKM. CDR3 amino acids: CASSFGRPPGTGELFF. The CDR3 DNA reads as TGTGCCAGCAGTTTCGGCCGGCCCCCGGGCACCGGGGAGCTGTTTTTT. Looking up the rest from reference TRBV28 and TRBJ2-2 gives the full variable domain: DVKVTQSSRYLVKRTGEKVFLECVQDMDHENMFWYRQDPGLGLRLIYFSYDVKMKEKGDIPEGYSVSREKKERFSLILESASTNQTSMYLCASSFGRPPGTGELFFGEGSRLTVL.

V gene TRBV19 combines with J gene TRBJ1-6; TRBD1 matches 7 bases. Germline V gene lookup returns CDR1 LNHDA and CDR2 SQIVND (reference sequence). CDR3 length equals 13 residues. V shed 8 bases and J 7 bases; nucleotides not matched to a gene: 5. CDR3 region: CASERGRNSPLHF. The CDR3 coding sequence is TGTGCCAGTGAGAGGGGGCGGAATTCACCCCTCCACTTT. Full variable domain (missing parts from reference TRBV19 and TRBJ1-6): DGGITQSPKYLFRKEGQNVTLSCEQNLNHDAMYWYRQDPGQGLRLIYYSQIVNDFQKGDIAEGYSVSREKKESFPLTVTSAQKNPTAFYLCASERGRNSPLHFGNGTRLTVT.

The rearrangement joins TRBV27 to TRBJ1-5, with TRBD1 identical over 10 bases. J gave up 2 bases and V 8 bases, and 6 bases lay outside the gene matches. The germline CDR1 and CDR2 sequences are MNHEY and SMNVEV (reference sequence). This CDR3 is built from 15 residues. CDR3 in amino acids: CASGAGTGGNQPQHF. The CDR3 bases are TGTGCCAGCGGGGCCGGGACAGGGGGCAATCAGCCCCAGCATTTT.

The rearrangement joins TRBV6-1 to TRBJ2-1; no definite D call. V was trimmed by 5 bases and J by 6 bases, leaving 8 bases between them. This CDR3 has 12 amino acids. CDR1 is MNHNS and CDR2 is SASEGT in the germline V gene. Here the CDR3 reads CASSSFLNEQFF. CDR3 sequence (DNA): TGTGCCAGCAGTTCCTTCCTCAATGAGCAGTTCTTC.

This clone has just a few counts. This chain connects TRBV7-9 to TRBJ1-1, with TRBD1 matching over 9 bases. Trimming took 5 bases from V and 5 from J; bases not matched to a gene: 6. Germline V lookup: CDR1 SEHNR, CDR2 FQNEAQ (reference sequence). The CDR3 covers 14 residues. CDR3 residues: CASSAGQGWTEAFF. Written as DNA, the CDR3 is TGTGCCAGCAGCGCGGGACAGGGCTGGACTGAAGCTTTCTTT.

The chain combines TRBV19 with TRBJ2-1, with TRBD2 matching over 13 bases. The junction had 5 bases not matched to a gene; V was cut back by 6 bases and J by 0 bases. This CDR3 contains 17 residues. Looked up from germline, CDR1 is LNHDA and CDR2 is SQIVND (reference sequence). The DNA of the CDR3 is TGTGCCAGTAGACGGACTAGCGGGGGACCCTCCTACAATGAGCAGTTCTTC. It codes for CASRRTSGGPSYNEQFF. The full variable domain, with the rest looked up from reference TRBV19 and TRBJ2-1, is DGGITQSPKYLFRKEGQNVTLSCEQNLNHDAMYWYRQDPGQGLRLIYYSQIVNDFQKGDIAEGYSVSREKKESFPLTVTSAQKNPTAFYLCASRRTSGGPSYNEQFFGPGTRLTVL.

Concerning this clone itself: Distinct nucleotide sequences in the sample also encode this CDR3. The chain employs TRBV10-3 and TRBJ2-7, with TRBD2 as a possible D gene (6 bases). The CDR3 is 12 residues long. Trimming took off 3 bases at V and 4 bases at J, with 7 bases between the two ends. Germline V CDR1 and CDR2: ENHRY, SYGVKD. CDR3 in DNA: TGTGCCATCAGTGATCGGGGGTACGAGCAGTACTTC. Its protein is CAISDRGYEQYF.

The chain couples TRBV12-5 to TRBJ2-1; maybe TRBD2 (6 bases). CDR3 length: 12 amino acids. V was pared by 4 bases and J by 9 bases, with 10 bases between. CDR1 and CDR2 (germline): LGHNT, FRNRAP. The CDR3 spells CASGSRDSEQFF. The CDR3 DNA is TGTGCTAGTGGTTCGCGGGATTCTGAGCAGTTCTTC. Using reference TRBV12-5 and TRBJ2-1 for the parts outside the CDR3, the full variable domain is DARVTQTPRHKVTEMGQEVTMRCQPILGHNTVFWYRQTMMQGLELLAYFRNRAPLDDSGMPKDRFSAEMPDATLATLKIQPSEPRDSAVYFCASGSRDSEQFFGPGTRLTVL.